This entry features one T cell receptor (beta chain) sequence. Its antigen is still unknown. The same CDR3 also results from other DNA sequences found in this sample. The data derive from a study of cytomegalovirus exposure and HLA in healthy donors. The CDR3 is 13 amino acids. V lost 4 bases, J lost 7 bases, and 14 bases lay in between. Germline V lookup: CDR1 MDHEN, CDR2 SYDVKM. The PCR employed 60 Vbeta primers together with 13 Jbeta primers. Original handling: As a later analysis found, there were tens of millions of unique TCR beta chains, of which roughly 11 million were shared. Clones were read by immunoSEQ multiplex PCR, and TCRdb kept only the in-frame ones, dropping some. The DNA was the basis for D and trimming; V, J and clone size are from that table. The sample's table shows approximately 52,000 clones. Study-wide findings and caveats: Later analysis identified several of the most significant clusters that appeared linked to common viral pathogens. The authors excluded some V segments, including TRBV6-2 and TRBV6-3, as indistinguishable. Altogether, 160 or so TCR beta chains were recorded as cytomegalovirus-associated.

The TCR was taken from a man aged 50 to 59 in good health and CMV-seropositive. The sample consisted of PBMCs. The rearrangement joins TRBV28 to TRBJ2-7, with a possible D match to TRBD1 (6 bases). For the CDR3, the DNA is TGTGCCAGCAGTTCGGACAGTCCATATGAGCAGTACTTC. Its translation: CASSSDSPYEQYF.